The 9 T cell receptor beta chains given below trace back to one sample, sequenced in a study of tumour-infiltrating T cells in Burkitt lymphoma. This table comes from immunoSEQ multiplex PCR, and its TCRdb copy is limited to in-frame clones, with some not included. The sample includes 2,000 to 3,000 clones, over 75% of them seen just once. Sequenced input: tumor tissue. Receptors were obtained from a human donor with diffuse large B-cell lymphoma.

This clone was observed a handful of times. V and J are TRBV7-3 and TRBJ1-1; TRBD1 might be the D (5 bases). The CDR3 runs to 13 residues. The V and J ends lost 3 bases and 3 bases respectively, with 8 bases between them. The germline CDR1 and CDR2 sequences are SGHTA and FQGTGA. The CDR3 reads CASSLVRDTEAFF. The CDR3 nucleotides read TGTGCCAGCAGCTTGGTCAGGGACACTGAAGCTTTCTTT.

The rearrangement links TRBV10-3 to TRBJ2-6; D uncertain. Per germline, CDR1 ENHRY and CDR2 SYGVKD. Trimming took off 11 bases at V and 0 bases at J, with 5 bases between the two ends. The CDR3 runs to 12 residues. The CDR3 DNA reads TGTGCCCTACGCTCTGGGGCCAACGTCCTGACTTTC. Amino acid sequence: CALRSGANVLTF.

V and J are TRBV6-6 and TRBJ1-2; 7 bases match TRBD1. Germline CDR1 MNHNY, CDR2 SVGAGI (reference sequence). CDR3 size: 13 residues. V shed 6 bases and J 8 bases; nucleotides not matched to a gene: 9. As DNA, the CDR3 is TGTGCCAGCAGCCTCCGACAGGGTGGCGGCTACACCTTC. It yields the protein CASSLRQGGGYTF.

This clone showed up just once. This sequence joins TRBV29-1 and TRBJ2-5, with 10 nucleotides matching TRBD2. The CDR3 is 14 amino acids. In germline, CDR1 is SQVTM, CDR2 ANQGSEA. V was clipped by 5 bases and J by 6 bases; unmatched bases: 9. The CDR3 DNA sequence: TGCAGCGTTCAACCAGCGGGAGGGTTAAAGACCCAGTACTTC. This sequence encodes CSVQPAGGLKTQYF.

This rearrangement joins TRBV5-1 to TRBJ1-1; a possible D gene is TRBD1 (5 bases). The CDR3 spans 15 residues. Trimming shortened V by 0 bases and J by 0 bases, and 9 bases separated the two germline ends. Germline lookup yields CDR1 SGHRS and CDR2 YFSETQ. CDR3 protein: CASSLGDLMNTEAFF. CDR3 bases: TGCGCCAGCAGCTTGGGGGACCTCATGAACACTGAAGCTTTCTTT.

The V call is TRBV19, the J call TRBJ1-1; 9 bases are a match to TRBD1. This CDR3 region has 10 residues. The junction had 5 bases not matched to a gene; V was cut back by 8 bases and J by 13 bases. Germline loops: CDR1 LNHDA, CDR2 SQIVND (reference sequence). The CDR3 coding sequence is TGTGCCAGTTGGAGGGACAGGGATTTCTTT. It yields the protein CASWRDRDFF.

CDR3 nucleotides: TGTGCCACCAGCAAGGCTAGCGGGTCTCTCTCCTACAATGAGCAGTTCTTC. This translates into CATSKASGSLSYNEQFF. The chain recombines TRBV15 with TRBJ2-1, with 8 bases identical to TRBD2. CDR1 and CDR2 from the germline V gene are LNHNV and YYDKDF (reference sequence). This CDR3 region has 17 residues. V shed 4 bases, J shed 0 bases, and the junction held 8 bases outside the gene matches.

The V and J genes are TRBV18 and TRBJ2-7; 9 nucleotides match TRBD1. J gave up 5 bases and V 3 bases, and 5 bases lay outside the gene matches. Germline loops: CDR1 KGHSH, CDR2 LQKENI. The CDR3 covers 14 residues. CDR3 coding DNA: TGTGCCAGCTCACCTCGGGACAGGGACAACGAGCAGTACTTC. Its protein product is CASSPRDRDNEQYF. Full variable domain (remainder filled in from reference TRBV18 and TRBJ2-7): NAGVMQNPRHLVRRRGQEARLRCSPMKGHSHVYWYRQLPEEGLKFMVYLQKENIIDESGMPKERFSAEFPKEGPSILRIQQVVRGDSAAYFCASSPRDRDNEQYFGPGTRLTVT.

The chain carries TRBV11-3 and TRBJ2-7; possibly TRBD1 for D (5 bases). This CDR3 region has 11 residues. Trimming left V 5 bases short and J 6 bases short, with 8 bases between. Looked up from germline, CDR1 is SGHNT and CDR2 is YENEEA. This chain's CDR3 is CASSRQFEQYF. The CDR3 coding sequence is TGTGCCAGCAGCCGACAGTTCGAGCAGTACTTC. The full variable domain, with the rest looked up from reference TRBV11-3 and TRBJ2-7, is EAGVVQSPRYKIIEKKQPVAFWCNPISGHNTLYWYLQNLGQGPELLIRYENEEAVDDSQLPKDRFSAERLKGVDSTLKIQPAELGDSAVYLCASSRQFEQYFGPGTRLTVT.